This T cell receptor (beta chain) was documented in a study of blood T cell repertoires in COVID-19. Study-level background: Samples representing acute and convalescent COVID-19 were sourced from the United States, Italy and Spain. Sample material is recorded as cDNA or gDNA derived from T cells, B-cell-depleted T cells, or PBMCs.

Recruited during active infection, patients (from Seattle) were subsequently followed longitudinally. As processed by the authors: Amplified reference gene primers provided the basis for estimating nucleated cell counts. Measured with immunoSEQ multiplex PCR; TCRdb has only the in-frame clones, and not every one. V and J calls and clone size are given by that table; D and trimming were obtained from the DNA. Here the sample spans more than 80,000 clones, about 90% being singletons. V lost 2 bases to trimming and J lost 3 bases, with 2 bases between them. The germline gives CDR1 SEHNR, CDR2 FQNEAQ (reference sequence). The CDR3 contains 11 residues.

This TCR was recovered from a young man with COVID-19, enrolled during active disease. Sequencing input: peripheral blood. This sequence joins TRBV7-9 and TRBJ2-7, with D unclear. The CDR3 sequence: CASSLLYEQYF. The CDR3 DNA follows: TGTGCCAGCAGCTTACTCTACGAGCAGTACTTC.